The 22 T cell receptor beta chains listed next were all sequenced from one sample in a study of blood T cell repertoires in COVID-19. TCRdb keeps only in-frame clones here, not all; method: immunoSEQ multiplex PCR. The table records roughly 150,000 clones, approximately 88% of them present only once. Sequencing used peripheral blood. The origin of the receptors is a man aged 55 to 70 with acute or convalescent COVID-19.

The chain employs TRBV20-1 and TRBJ2-3, with TRBD2 matching over 7 bases. V dropped 3 bases and J dropped 3; count of bases not matched to a gene: 3. Germline V gene lookup returns CDR1 DFQATT and CDR2 SNEGSKA (reference sequence). The CDR3 runs to 13 residues. The CDR3: CSASWGGTDTQYF. The CDR3 nucleotides read TGCAGTGCTAGTTGGGGGGGAACAGATACGCAGTATTTT.

The V call is TRBV20-1, the J call TRBJ2-7; the D gene is possibly TRBD2 (6 bases). This CDR3 region has 11 residues. The germline V and J ends were trimmed by 4 bases and 4 bases, with 8 bases remaining between them. CDR1 is DFQATT and CDR2 is SNEGSKA in the germline V gene (reference sequence). The CDR3 DNA reads TGCAGTGCTACAGCGGGTTACGAGCAGTACTTC. This translates into CSATAGYEQYF.

This clone was seen only once. The J gene is TRBJ1-6, the V gene TRBV21-1; whether TRBD1, the table's D call, matches the DNA was not checked. TRBV21-1 is given as a pseudogene. The CDR3 is made up of 16 amino acids. CDR3 nucleotide sequence: TGTGCCAGCAGCAAAAAGAGGAACAGGGTTAGTTCACCCCTCCACTTT. The encoded protein is CASSKKRNRVSSPLHF.

Here the CDR3 DNA reads TGCGCCAGCAGCAGGGACAGGGGGTCCTATGGCTACACCTTC. It yields the protein CASSRDRGSYGYTF. The chain employs TRBV5-1 and TRBJ1-2, with TRBD1 matching 11 bases. CDR1 and CDR2 (germline): SGHRS, YFSETQ. The CDR3 consists of 14 residues. V trimming: 4 bases; J trimming: 4 bases; junction bases outside the gene matches: 3.

The rearrangement links TRBV4-3 to TRBJ1-3; D is undetermined. V lost 0 bases to trimming and J lost 1 base, with 4 bases between them. The CDR3 sequence is 14 residues long. The V gene's germline CDR1 is LGHNA and CDR2 YSLEER. For the CDR3, the DNA is TGCGCCAGCAGCCAAGACGGGTCTGGAAACACCATATATTTT. Translation gives CASSQDGSGNTIYF.

The table lists this clone with a count of one. V gene TRBV4-1 combines with J gene TRBJ2-3; 7 positions agree with TRBD1. The germline V gene has CDR1 MGHRA and CDR2 YSYEKL. The J segment lost 1 base and the V segment lost 2 bases, leaving 3 bases of the junction unmatched. The CDR3 spans 15 residues. In DNA form, the CDR3 reads TGCGCCAGCAGCCAATTTACAGGGGGCACAGATACGCAGTATTTT. Amino acid sequence: CASSQFTGGTDTQYF.

This clone was seen a handful of times. V is TRBV6-1 and J is TRBJ1-5, with D tentatively TRBD1 (6 bases). Trimming removed 2 bases at V and 4 bases at J, with 18 bases between. Per germline, CDR1 MNHNS and CDR2 SASEGT. The CDR3 spans 17 residues. CDR3 sequence: CASSESTGMRGNQPQHF. The CDR3 coding sequence is TGTGCCAGCAGTGAATCTACGGGGATGAGGGGGAATCAGCCCCAGCATTTT.

This chain links TRBV6-5 with TRBJ2-1; 8 nucleotides agree with TRBD1. The CDR3 loop spans 11 amino acids. The ends lost 7 bases at V and 9 bases at J; junction bases unmatched: 2. Germline V gene sequence: CDR1 MNHEY, CDR2 SVGAGI. Here the CDR3 reads CASTTGGEQFF. Written as DNA, the CDR3 is TGTGCCAGCACAACAGGGGGTGAGCAGTTCTTC.

In its sample, this clone was seen once. This sequence joins TRBV24-1 and TRBJ2-1; TRBD2 might be the D (5 bases). The V end was cut by 7 bases, the J end by 0 bases, with 15 bases between. This CDR3 region has 16 residues. Germline V lookup: CDR1 KGHDR, CDR2 SFDVKD. CDR3 in amino acids: CATSDTRGSSYNEQFF. Written as DNA, the CDR3 is TGTGCCACCAGCGATACTAGAGGTAGCTCCTACAATGAGCAGTTCTTC.

The rearrangement uses TRBV5-1 and TRBJ1-6, with D perhaps matching TRBD1 (5 bases). Germline CDR1 is SGHRS and CDR2 is YFSETQ. The CDR3 consists of 15 residues. V was shortened by 1 base and J by 7 bases, with 12 bases between the two germline ends. The CDR3 sequence is CASSLLREGNSPLHF. In nucleotides, the CDR3 is TGCGCCAGCAGCTTGCTCAGGGAAGGCAATTCACCCCTCCACTTT.

The count of this clone is one. The chain combines TRBV2 with TRBJ2-5, with TRBD1 matching 8 bases. The germline CDR1 and CDR2 sequences are SNHLY and FYNNEI. This CDR3 is built from 12 residues. V shed 10 bases, J shed 5 bases, and the junction held 6 bases outside the gene matches. The CDR3 region has the DNA TGTGCCACGGGACAGGTCCCGGAGACCCAGTACTTC. Protein product: CATGQVPETQYF.

This rearrangement joins TRBV18 to TRBJ2-2, with D maybe TRBD2 (5 bases). Trimming removed 3 bases from V and 5 bases from J, with 10 bases in between. CDR3 size: 14 residues. The germline V gene has CDR1 KGHSH and CDR2 LQKENI. The CDR3 DNA reads as TGTGCCAGCTCACCGGGAGTGAGGACCGGGGAGCTGTTTTTT. It specifies CASSPGVRTGELFF.

V is TRBV27 and J is TRBJ2-6, with D hard to call. V was pared by 2 bases and J by 0 bases, with 5 bases between. This CDR3 spans 15 amino acids. Germline CDR1 is MNHEY and CDR2 is SMNVEV (reference sequence). The CDR3 nucleotides read TGTGCCAGCAGTTTAACTGACTCTGGGGCCAACGTCCTGACTTTC. Protein product: CASSLTDSGANVLTF.

The V and J genes are TRBV4-1 and TRBJ1-5; 7 nucleotides match TRBD1. Trimming cost V 4 bases and J 2 bases; bases outside gene matches: 5. This CDR3 has 15 residues. CDR1 MGHRA and CDR2 YSYEKL come from the germline V gene. The CDR3 protein is CASSPIQGGNQPQHF. The DNA of the CDR3 is TGCGCCAGCAGCCCCATCCAGGGGGGCAATCAGCCCCAGCATTTT.

V is TRBV27 and J is TRBJ1-2; D gene ambiguous. CDR1 MNHEY and CDR2 SMNVEV come from the germline V gene (reference sequence). CDR3 length: 18 amino acids. V lost 6 bases, J lost 0 bases, and 23 bases lay in between. The CDR3 sequence: CASSLSYPRPRANYGYTF. CDR3 nucleotides: TGTGCCAGCAGCCTTTCTTACCCAAGACCCCGGGCTAACTATGGCTACACCTTC.

The rearrangement links TRBV27 to TRBJ1-1; tentative D call: TRBD1 (5 bases). V was trimmed by 9 bases and J by 3 bases, leaving 17 bases between them. The CDR3 contains 14 residues. The germline V gene encodes CDR1 MNHEY and CDR2 SMNVEV (reference sequence). CDR3 sequence (DNA): TGTGCCAGTCAGGGCGCTTCCCCTTACACTGAAGCTTTCTTT. Its protein is CASQGASPYTEAFF.

J is TRBJ2-7 and V is TRBV3-1 (or the pseudogene TRBV3-2); D remains ambiguous. Trimming pared 4 bases from V and 5 bases from J, leaving 12 bases between. CDR1 and CDR2 from the germline V gene are LGHDT and YNNKEL (reference sequence). The CDR3 loop spans 13 amino acids. The CDR3 region is CASSRGGAHEQYF. The CDR3 nucleotides read TGTGCCAGCAGCCGAGGTGGAGCCCACGAGCAGTACTTC.

J is TRBJ2-6 and V is TRBV4-1, with 8 bases fitting TRBD2. The V and J ends lost 4 bases and 0 bases, in that order; junction bases with no gene match: 5. Looked up from germline, CDR1 is MGHRA and CDR2 is YSYEKL. This CDR3 comprises 17 residues. The CDR3 here is CASSRIAGPSGANVLTF. The CDR3 DNA is TGCGCCAGCAGCCGAATAGCGGGACCCTCTGGGGCCAACGTCCTGACTTTC.

This chain joins TRBV18 and TRBJ1-2; TRBD1 matches 9 bases. Germline CDR1 KGHSH, CDR2 LQKENI. V dropped 6 bases and J dropped 0; count of bases not matched to a gene: 11. The CDR3 is made up of 17 amino acids. Here the CDR3 reads CASSPQRQGEPNYGYTF. The DNA of the CDR3 is TGTGCCAGCTCGCCCCAGAGACAGGGGGAGCCTAACTATGGCTACACCTTC.

The chain links TRBV9 to TRBJ2-3, with 8 positions matching TRBD2. V was clipped by 4 bases and J by 0 bases; unmatched bases: 7. This CDR3 comprises 16 residues. Germline V gene lookup returns CDR1 SGDLS and CDR2 YYNGEE. The CDR3 reads CASSPRLATSTDTQYF. In nucleotides, the CDR3 is TGTGCCAGCAGCCCTCGACTAGCGACTAGCACAGATACGCAGTATTTT. The whole variable domain, filled in from reference TRBV9 and TRBJ2-3, reads DSGVTQTPKHLITATGQRVTLRCSPRSGDLSVYWYQQSLDQGLQFLIQYYNGEERAKGNILERFSAQQFPDLHSELNLSSLELGDSALYFCASSPRLATSTDTQYFGPGTRLTVL.

V and J are TRBV12-3 or TRBV12-4 and TRBJ2-7; 7 bases are shared with TRBD1. Trimming removed 1 base from V and 7 bases from J; junction bases left unmatched: 1. CDR3 length equals 12 residues. The CDR3 is CASSLEDREQYF. The CDR3 nucleotides are TGTGCCAGCAGTTTAGAGGACAGGGAGCAGTACTTC.

The rearrangement links TRBV15 to TRBJ1-2; TRBD1 matches 9 bases. The CDR3 contains 15 residues. V dropped 2 bases and J dropped 4; count of bases not matched to a gene: 5. Germline V gene data show CDR1 as LNHNV and CDR2 as YYDKDF (reference sequence). CDR3 region: CATSRPRDRAYGYTF. CDR3 nucleotides: TGTGCCACCAGCAGACCACGGGACAGGGCCTATGGCTACACCTTC.